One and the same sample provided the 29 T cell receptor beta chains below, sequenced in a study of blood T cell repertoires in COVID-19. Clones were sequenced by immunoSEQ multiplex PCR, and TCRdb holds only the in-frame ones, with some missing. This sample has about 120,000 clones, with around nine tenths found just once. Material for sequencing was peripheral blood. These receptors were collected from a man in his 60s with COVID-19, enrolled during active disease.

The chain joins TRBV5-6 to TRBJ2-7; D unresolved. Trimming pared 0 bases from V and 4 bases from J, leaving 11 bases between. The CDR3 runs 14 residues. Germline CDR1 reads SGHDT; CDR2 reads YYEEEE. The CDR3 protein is CASSLAQNPYEQYF. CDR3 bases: TGTGCCAGCAGCTTGGCCCAGAATCCTTACGAGCAGTACTTC.

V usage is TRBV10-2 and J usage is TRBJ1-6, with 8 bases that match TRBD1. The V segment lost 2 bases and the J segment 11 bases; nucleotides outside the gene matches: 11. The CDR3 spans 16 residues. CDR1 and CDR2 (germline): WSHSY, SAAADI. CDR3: CASSELAGTGFAPLHF. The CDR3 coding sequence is TGCGCCAGCAGTGAGCTAGCCGGGACAGGCTTTGCACCCCTCCACTTT.

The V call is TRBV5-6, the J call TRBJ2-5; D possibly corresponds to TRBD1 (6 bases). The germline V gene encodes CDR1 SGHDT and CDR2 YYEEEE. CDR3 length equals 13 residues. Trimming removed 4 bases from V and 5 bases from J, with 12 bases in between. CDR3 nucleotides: TGTGCCAGCAGCAAAACAGGGACGGAGACCCAGTACTTC. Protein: CASSKTGTETQYF.

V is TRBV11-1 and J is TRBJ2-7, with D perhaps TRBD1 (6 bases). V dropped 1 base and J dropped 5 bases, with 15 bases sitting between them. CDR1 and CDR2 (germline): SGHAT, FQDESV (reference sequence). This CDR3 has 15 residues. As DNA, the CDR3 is TGTGCCAGCAGCTTAGGGCAGGGGATAGAGAACGAGCAGTACTTC. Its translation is CASSLGQGIENEQYF.

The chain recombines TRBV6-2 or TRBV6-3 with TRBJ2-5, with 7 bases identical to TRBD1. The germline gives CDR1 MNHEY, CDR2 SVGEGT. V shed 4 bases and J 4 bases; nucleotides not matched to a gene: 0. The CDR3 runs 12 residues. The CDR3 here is CASSSGGETQYF. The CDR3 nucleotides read TGTGCCAGCAGTTCAGGGGGAGAGACCCAGTACTTC.

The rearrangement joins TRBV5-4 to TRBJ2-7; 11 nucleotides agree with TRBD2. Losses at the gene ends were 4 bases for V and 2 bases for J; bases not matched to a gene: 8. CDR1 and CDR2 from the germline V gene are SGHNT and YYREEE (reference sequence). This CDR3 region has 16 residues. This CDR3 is CASSVASSGGTYEQYF. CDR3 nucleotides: TGTGCCAGCAGCGTAGCCTCTAGCGGGGGGACCTACGAGCAGTACTTC.

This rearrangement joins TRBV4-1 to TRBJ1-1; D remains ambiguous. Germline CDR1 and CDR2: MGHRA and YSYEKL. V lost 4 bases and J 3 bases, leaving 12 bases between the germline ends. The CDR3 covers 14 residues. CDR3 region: CASSPQTGDTEAFF. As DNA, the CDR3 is TGCGCCAGCAGCCCCCAAACGGGTGACACTGAAGCTTTCTTT.

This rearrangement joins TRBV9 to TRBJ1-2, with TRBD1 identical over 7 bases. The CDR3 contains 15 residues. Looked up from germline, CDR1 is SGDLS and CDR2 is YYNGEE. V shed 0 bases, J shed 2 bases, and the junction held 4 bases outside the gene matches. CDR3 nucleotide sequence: TGTGCCAGCAGCGTAGGCCCGACAGGGAACTATGGCTACACCTTC. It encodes CASSVGPTGNYGYTF.

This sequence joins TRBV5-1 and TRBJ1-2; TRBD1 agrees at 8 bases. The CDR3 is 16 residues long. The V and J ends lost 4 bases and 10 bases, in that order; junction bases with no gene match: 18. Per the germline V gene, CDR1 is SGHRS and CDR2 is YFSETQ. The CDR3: CASSLRGAGGQAVYTF. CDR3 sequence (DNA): TGCGCCAGCAGCCTCAGAGGGGCAGGGGGCCAAGCCGTCTACACCTTC.

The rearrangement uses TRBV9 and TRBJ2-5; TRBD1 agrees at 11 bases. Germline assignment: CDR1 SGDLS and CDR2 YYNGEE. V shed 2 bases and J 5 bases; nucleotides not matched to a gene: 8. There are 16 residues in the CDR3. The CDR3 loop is CASSVDGQGAFETQYF. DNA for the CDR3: TGTGCCAGCAGCGTTGATGGACAGGGGGCTTTTGAGACCCAGTACTTC.

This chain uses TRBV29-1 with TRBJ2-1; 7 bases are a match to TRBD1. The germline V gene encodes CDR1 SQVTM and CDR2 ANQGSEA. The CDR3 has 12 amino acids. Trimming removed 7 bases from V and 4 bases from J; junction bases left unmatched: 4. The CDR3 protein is CSAGTEYNEQFF. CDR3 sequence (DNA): TGCAGCGCCGGGACAGAGTACAATGAGCAGTTCTTC.

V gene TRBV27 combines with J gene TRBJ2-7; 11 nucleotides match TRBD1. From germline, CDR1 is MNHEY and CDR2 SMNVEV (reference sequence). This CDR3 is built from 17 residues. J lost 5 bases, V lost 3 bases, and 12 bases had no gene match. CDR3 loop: CASSFKRTWTGGDEQYF. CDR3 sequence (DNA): TGTGCCAGCAGTTTTAAAAGGACCTGGACAGGGGGCGACGAGCAGTACTTC.

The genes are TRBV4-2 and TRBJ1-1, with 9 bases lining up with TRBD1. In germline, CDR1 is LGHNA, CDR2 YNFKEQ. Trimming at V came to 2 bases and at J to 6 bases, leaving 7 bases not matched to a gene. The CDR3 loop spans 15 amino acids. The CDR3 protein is CASSQKGTGLPEAFF. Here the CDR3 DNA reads TGTGCCAGCAGCCAAAAGGGGACAGGGCTGCCTGAAGCTTTCTTT.

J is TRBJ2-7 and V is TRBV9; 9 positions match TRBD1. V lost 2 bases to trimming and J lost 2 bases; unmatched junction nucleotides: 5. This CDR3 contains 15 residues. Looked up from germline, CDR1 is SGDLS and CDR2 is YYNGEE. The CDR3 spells CASSVGTGSTYEQYF. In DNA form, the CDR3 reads TGTGCCAGCAGCGTCGGGACAGGGAGTACCTACGAGCAGTACTTC.

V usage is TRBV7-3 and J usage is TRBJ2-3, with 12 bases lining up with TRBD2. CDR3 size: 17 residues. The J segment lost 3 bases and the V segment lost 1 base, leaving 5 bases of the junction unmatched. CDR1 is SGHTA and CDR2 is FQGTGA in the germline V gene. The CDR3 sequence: CASSLRASGGATDTQYF. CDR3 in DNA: TGTGCCAGCAGCTTAAGGGCTAGCGGGGGGGCTACAGATACGCAGTATTTT.

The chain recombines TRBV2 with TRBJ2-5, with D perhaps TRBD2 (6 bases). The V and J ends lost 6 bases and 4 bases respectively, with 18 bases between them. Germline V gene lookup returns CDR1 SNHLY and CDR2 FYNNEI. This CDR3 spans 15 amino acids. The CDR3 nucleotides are TGTGCCAGCAGCGCGGGGTTCCGAGGAGGAGAGACCCAGTACTTC. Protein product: CASSAGFRGGETQYF.

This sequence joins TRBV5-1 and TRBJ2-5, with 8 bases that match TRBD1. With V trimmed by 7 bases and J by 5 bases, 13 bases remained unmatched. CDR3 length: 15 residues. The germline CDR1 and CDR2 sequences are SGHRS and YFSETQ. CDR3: CASATRAGGAETQYF. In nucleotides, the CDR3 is TGCGCCAGCGCCACCAGGGCAGGGGGCGCGGAGACCCAGTACTTC.

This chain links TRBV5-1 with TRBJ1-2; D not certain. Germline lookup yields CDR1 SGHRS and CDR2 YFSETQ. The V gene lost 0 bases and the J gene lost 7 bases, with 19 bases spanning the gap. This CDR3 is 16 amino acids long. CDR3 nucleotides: TGCGCCAGCAGCTTGGTCGTATCGGCGGCCGGTAGTGGCTACACCTTC. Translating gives CASSLVVSAAGSGYTF. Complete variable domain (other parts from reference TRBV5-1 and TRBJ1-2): KAGVTQTPRYLIKTRGQQVTLSCSPISGHRSVSWYQQTPGQGLQFLFEYFSETQRNKGNFPGRFSGRQFSNSRSEMNVSTLELGDSALYLCASSLVVSAAGSGYTFGSGTRLTVV.

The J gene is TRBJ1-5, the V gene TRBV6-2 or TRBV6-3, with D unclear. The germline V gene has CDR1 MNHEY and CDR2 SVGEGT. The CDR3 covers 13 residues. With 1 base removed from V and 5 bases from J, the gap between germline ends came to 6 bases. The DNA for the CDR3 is TGTGCCAGCAGTTACTTGTCGGATCAGCCCCAGCATTTT. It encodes CASSYLSDQPQHF.

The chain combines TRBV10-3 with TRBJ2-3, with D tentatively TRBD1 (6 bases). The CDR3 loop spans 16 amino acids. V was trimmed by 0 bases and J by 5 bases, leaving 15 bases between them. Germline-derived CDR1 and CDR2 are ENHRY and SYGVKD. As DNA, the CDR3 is TGTGCCATCAGTGAGTCGAGAACAGCCAGGGGAGATACGCAGTATTTT. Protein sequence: CAISESRTARGDTQYF.

CDR3 sequence: CASSPPGTPNYGYTF. CDR3 sequence (DNA): TGTGCCAGCAGCCCGCCCGGGACACCTAACTATGGCTACACCTTC. V usage is TRBV3-1 (or the pseudogene TRBV3-2) and J usage is TRBJ1-2; TRBD1 might be the D (6 bases). This CDR3 has 15 residues. V was pared by 4 bases and J by 0 bases, with 12 bases between. The germline CDR1 and CDR2 sequences are LGHDT and YNNKEL (reference sequence).

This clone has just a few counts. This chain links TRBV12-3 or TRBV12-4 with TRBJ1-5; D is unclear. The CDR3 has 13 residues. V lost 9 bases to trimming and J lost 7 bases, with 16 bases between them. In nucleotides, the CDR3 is TGTGCCAGTTCGAACGAGGGTGGGCAGCCCCAGCATTTT. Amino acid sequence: CASSNEGGQPQHF.

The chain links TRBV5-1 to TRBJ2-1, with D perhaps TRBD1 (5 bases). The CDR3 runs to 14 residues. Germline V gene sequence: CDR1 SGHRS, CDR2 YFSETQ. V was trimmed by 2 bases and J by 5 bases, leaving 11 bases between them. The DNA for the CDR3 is TGCGCCAGCAGCTTCCAAATAGGGGACAATGAGCAGTTCTTC. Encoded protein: CASSFQIGDNEQFF. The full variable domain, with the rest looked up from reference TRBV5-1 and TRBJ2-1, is KAGVTQTPRYLIKTRGQQVTLSCSPISGHRSVSWYQQTPGQGLQFLFEYFSETQRNKGNFPGRFSGRQFSNSRSEMNVSTLELGDSALYLCASSFQIGDNEQFFGPGTRLTVL.

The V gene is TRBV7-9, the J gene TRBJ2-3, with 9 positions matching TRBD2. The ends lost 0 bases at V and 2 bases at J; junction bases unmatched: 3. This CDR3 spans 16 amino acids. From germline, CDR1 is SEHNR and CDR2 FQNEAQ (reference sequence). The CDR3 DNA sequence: TGTGCCAGCAGCTTAGCGGCTAGCGGGGCCACAGATACGCAGTATTTT. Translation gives CASSLAASGATDTQYF.

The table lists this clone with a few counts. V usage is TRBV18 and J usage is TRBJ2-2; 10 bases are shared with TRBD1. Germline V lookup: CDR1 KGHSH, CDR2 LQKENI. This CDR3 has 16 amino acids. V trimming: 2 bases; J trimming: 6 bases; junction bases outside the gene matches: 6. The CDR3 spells CASSPEGQGISGELFF. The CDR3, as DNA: TGTGCCAGCTCACCAGAGGGACAGGGGATCTCCGGGGAGCTGTTTTTT.

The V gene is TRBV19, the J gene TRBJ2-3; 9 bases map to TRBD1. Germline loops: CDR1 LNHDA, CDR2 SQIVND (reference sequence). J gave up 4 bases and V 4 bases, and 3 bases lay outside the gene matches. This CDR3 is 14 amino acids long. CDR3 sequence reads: CASSNRGQSDTQYF. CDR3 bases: TGTGCCAGTAGTAACAGGGGGCAGTCAGATACGCAGTATTTT.

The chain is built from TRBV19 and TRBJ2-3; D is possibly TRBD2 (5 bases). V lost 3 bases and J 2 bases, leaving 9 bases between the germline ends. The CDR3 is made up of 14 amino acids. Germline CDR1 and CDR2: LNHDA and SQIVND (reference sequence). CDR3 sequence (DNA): TGTGCCAGTAGTATTCGGGATCTCACAGATACGCAGTATTTT. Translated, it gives CASSIRDLTDTQYF.

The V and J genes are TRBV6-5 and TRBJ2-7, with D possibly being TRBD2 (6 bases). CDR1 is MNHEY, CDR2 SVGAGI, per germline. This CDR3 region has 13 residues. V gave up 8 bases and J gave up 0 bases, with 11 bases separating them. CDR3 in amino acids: CASSPAGSYEQYF. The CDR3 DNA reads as TGTGCCAGCTCCCCAGCGGGCTCCTACGAGCAGTACTTC.

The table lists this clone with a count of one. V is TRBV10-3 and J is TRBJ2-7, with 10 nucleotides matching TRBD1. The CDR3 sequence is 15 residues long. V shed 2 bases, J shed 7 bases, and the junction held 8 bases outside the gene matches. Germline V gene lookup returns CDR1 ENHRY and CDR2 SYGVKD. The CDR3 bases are TGTGCCATCAGTGAGCCCGACAGGGGGCGTTGGGAGCAGTACTTC. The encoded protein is CAISEPDRGRWEQYF.